The rows below give T cell receptor beta chains drawn from one sample of a study of blood T cell repertoires in COVID-19. The data were produced by immunoSEQ multiplex PCR, yet TCRdb's version contains in-frame clones alone and is incomplete. Among 35,000 to 50,000 clones listed, less than 85% were seen once. Source material: peripheral blood. These receptors were taken from an older woman with acute or convalescent COVID-19. Both conserved end residues are part of each CDR3. D genes are given only for firm matches. Clone sizes are given selectively: once, few, many, or a class where the clone is expanded.

clone size: -
D gene: -
J gene: TRBJ2-1
V gene: TRBV5-1
CDR3 DNA: TGCGCCAGCAGCCAACTAGCATCGAGGGGAGCTACCTACAATGAGCAGTTCTTC
CDR3 protein: CASSQLASRGATYNEQFF

clone size: once
D gene: -
J gene: TRBJ2-5
V gene: TRBV9
CDR3 DNA: TGTGCCAGCAGACCATTCGGGGGGCTAGAAGAGACCCAGTACTTC
CDR3 protein: CASRPFGGLEETQYF

clone size: -
D gene: TRBD1
J gene: TRBJ1-4
V gene: TRBV6-6
CDR3 DNA: TGTGCCAGCAGTTACTCGACAGGGGAAGAAAAACTGTTTTTT
CDR3 protein: CASSYSTGEEKLFF

clone size: -
D gene: -
J gene: TRBJ1-1
V gene: TRBV2
CDR3 DNA: TGTGCCAGCAGTGAATACAGAGAAGCTTTCTTT
CDR3 protein: CASSEYREAFF

clone size: -
D gene: -
J gene: TRBJ2-7
V gene: TRBV3-1/TRBV3-2
CDR3 DNA: TGTGCCAGCAGCCAAGATCTCCACGAGCAGTACTTC
CDR3 protein: CASSQDLHEQYF

clone size: -
D gene: -
J gene: TRBJ2-1
V gene: TRBV5-4
CDR3 DNA: TGTGCCAGCAGGCATACTAGGGCCAATGAGCAGTTCTTC
CDR3 protein: CASRHTRANEQFF

clone size: -
D gene: -
J gene: TRBJ2-1
V gene: TRBV18
CDR3 DNA: TGTGCCAGCTACTTTGGGCAGTCGAGCTCCTACAATGAGCAGTTCTTC
CDR3 protein: CASYFGQSSSYNEQFF

clone size: -
D gene: -
J gene: TRBJ2-3
V gene: TRBV13
CDR3 DNA: TGTGCCAGCAGCCGCAGGGACACGACAGATACGCAGTATTTT
CDR3 protein: CASSRRDTTDTQYF

clone size: -
D gene: TRBD1
J gene: TRBJ1-5
V gene: TRBV19
CDR3 DNA: TGTGCCAGTAGTATTCAGGTCGGACAGGGTAATCAGCCCCAGCATTTT
CDR3 protein: CASSIQVGQGNQPQHF

clone size: -
D gene: -
J gene: TRBJ2-1
V gene: TRBV18
CDR3 DNA: TGTGCCAGCTCATCCGCGGCGGGGAGCTCCTACAATGAGCAGTTCTTC
CDR3 protein: CASSSAAGSSYNEQFF

clone size: -
D gene: TRBD2
J gene: TRBJ2-7
V gene: TRBV5-1
CDR3 DNA: TGCGCCAGCAGCTTGAGGGGAGGGTACGAGCAGTACTTC
CDR3 protein: CASSLRGGYEQYF

clone size: -
D gene: -
J gene: TRBJ1-4
V gene: TRBV25-1
CDR3 DNA: TGTGCCAGCAGTGACATCCTCGGGTCGAATGAAAAACTGTTTTTT
CDR3 protein: CASSDILGSNEKLFF

clone size: -
D gene: -
J gene: TRBJ2-1
V gene: TRBV3-1/TRBV3-2
CDR3 DNA: TGTGCCAGCAGCCAGGGGGGTCGCGGGTTCGATGAGCAGTTCTTC
CDR3 protein: CASSQGGRGFDEQFF

clone size: -
D gene: -
J gene: TRBJ2-2
V gene: TRBV13
CDR3 DNA: TGTGCCAGCAGCTTAGCCTTTCGACAGCAGATAGGGACCGGGGAGCTGTTTTTT
CDR3 protein: CASSLAFRQQIGTGELFF

clone size: few
D gene: -
J gene: TRBJ1-3
V gene: TRBV6-1
CDR3 DNA: TGTGCCAGCAGTGACCCCTGGACAGCTGGAAACACCATATATTTT
CDR3 protein: CASSDPWTAGNTIYF

clone size: -
D gene: -
J gene: TRBJ2-1
V gene: TRBV6-5
CDR3 DNA: TGTGCCAGCAGTTACTCAGGCGGGGGCCGCCCCTTCTTC
CDR3 protein: CASSYSGGGRPFF

clone size: -
D gene: -
J gene: TRBJ2-7
V gene: TRBV7-2
CDR3 DNA: TGTGCCAGCGGAGGGACGGTCTCCTACGAGCAGTACTTC
CDR3 protein: CASGGTVSYEQYF

clone size: -
D gene: TRBD1
J gene: TRBJ1-6
V gene: TRBV28
CDR3 DNA: TGTGCCAGCAGTTTACCGACAGGGCCTAATTCACCCCTCCACTTT
CDR3 protein: CASSLPTGPNSPLHF

clone size: -
D gene: TRBD1
J gene: TRBJ1-2
V gene: TRBV18
CDR3 DNA: TGTGCCAGCTCACCTCCGGGACAGGGGTCCATCTCTAACTATGGCTACACCTTC
CDR3 protein: CASSPPGQGSISNYGYTF

clone size: few
D gene: -
J gene: TRBJ1-3
V gene: TRBV7-3
CDR3 DNA: TGTGCCAGCAGCTTAGCCCCAGCTGGAAACACCATATATTTT
CDR3 protein: CASSLAPAGNTIYF

clone size: -
D gene: TRBD2
J gene: TRBJ2-2
V gene: TRBV19
CDR3 DNA: TGTGCCAGTAGTATGGGGATAGCGGGAGATAGCGGGGAGCTGTTTTTT
CDR3 protein: CASSMGIAGDSGELFF

clone size: once
D gene: TRBD1
J gene: TRBJ1-4
V gene: TRBV30
CDR3 DNA: TGTGCCTGGAGCAGGGGGACTGAAAAACTGTTTTTT
CDR3 protein: CAWSRGTEKLFF

clone size: -
D gene: TRBD1
J gene: TRBJ1-2
V gene: TRBV11-3
CDR3 DNA: TGTGCCAGCAGCGACCGGGACAGGGGGGTTACTGGCTACACCTTC
CDR3 protein: CASSDRDRGVTGYTF

clone size: -
D gene: -
J gene: TRBJ2-4
V gene: TRBV20-1
CDR3 DNA: TGCAGTGCTAGTGGTTTGTCGGGAGTAGCCAAAAACATTCAGTACTTC
CDR3 protein: CSASGLSGVAKNIQYF

clone size: -
D gene: -
J gene: TRBJ1-5
V gene: TRBV7-2
CDR3 DNA: TGTGCCAGCAGCCAAACCCGGGGGAATAGCAATCAGCCCCAGCATTTT
CDR3 protein: CASSQTRGNSNQPQHF

clone size: -
D gene: TRBD2
J gene: TRBJ2-5
V gene: TRBV7-2
CDR3 DNA: TGTGCCAGCAGCCTTTATCCGGGACTAGCGGGATTGGAGACCCAGTACTTC
CDR3 protein: CASSLYPGLAGLETQYF

clone size: -
D gene: TRBD1
J gene: TRBJ2-1
V gene: TRBV18
CDR3 DNA: TGTGCCAGCTCACAACGGACAGGGGGCCTGTGGCAGTTCTTC
CDR3 protein: CASSQRTGGLWQFF

clone size: once
D gene: -
J gene: TRBJ2-1
V gene: TRBV7-9
CDR3 DNA: TGTGCCAGCTACCGGGACTTCTACAATGAGCAGTTCTTC
CDR3 protein: CASYRDFYNEQFF

clone size: -
D gene: -
J gene: TRBJ2-5
V gene: TRBV29-1
CDR3 DNA: TGCAGCATCTCCGAGACCCAGTACTTC
CDR3 protein: CSISETQYF

clone size: once
D gene: -
J gene: TRBJ2-5
V gene: TRBV3-1/TRBV3-2
CDR3 DNA: TGTGCCAGCAGCCAAGTCAGGGTCCAAGAGACCCAGTACTTC
CDR3 protein: CASSQVRVQETQYF

clone size: -
D gene: -
J gene: TRBJ1-3
V gene: TRBV9
CDR3 DNA: TGTGCCAGCAGCCACAATAACAGGCGTCCGAGCTCTGGAAACACCATATATTTT
CDR3 protein: CASSHNNRRPSSGNTIYF

clone size: -
D gene: -
J gene: TRBJ2-7
V gene: TRBV2
CDR3 DNA: TGTGCCAGCAGTGAACTGGTTGTACTAAACTCCTACGAGCAGTACTTC
CDR3 protein: CASSELVVLNSYEQYF

clone size: -
D gene: -
J gene: TRBJ2-5
V gene: TRBV6-1
CDR3 DNA: TGTGCCAGCAGTGAAGGGACCGTACCCCGGGACCAGTACTTC
CDR3 protein: CASSEGTVPRDQYF

clone size: -
D gene: -
J gene: TRBJ2-7
V gene: TRBV7-8
CDR3 DNA: TGTGCCAGCAGCCGCGACAGAGATTACGAGCAGTACTTC
CDR3 protein: CASSRDRDYEQYF

clone size: once
D gene: TRBD2
J gene: TRBJ2-2
V gene: TRBV24-1
CDR3 DNA: TGTGCCACCAGTGATTCGGGACTAGCGGGAGCCGGGGAGCTGTTTTTT
CDR3 protein: CATSDSGLAGAGELFF

clone size: -
D gene: TRBD2
J gene: TRBJ2-7
V gene: TRBV29-1
CDR3 DNA: TGCAGCGTTGAAGATCGGGGGGGGATGAGGCAGTACTTC
CDR3 protein: CSVEDRGGMRQYF

clone size: -
D gene: TRBD2
J gene: TRBJ2-7
V gene: TRBV19
CDR3 DNA: TGTGCCAGTAGTTGGCTAGCGGGAAACGAGCAGTACTTC
CDR3 protein: CASSWLAGNEQYF

clone size: -
D gene: -
J gene: TRBJ1-5
V gene: TRBV30
CDR3 DNA: TGTGCCTGGAGTAAAACTCTTGGTACGGGGGGACGGACAGTCAATCAGCCCCAGCATTTT
CDR3 protein: CAWSKTLGTGGRTVNQPQHF

clone size: -
D gene: -
J gene: TRBJ2-7
V gene: TRBV18
CDR3 DNA: TGTGCCAGCTCACTATTAGCGGAGTCCTACGAGCAGTACTTC
CDR3 protein: CASSLLAESYEQYF

clone size: -
D gene: -
J gene: TRBJ2-3
V gene: TRBV24-1
CDR3 DNA: TGTGCCACCAGTACCAGATCTGCAGATACGCAGTATTTT
CDR3 protein: CATSTRSADTQYF

clone size: once
D gene: -
J gene: TRBJ2-7
V gene: TRBV7-9
CDR3 DNA: TGTGCCAGCAGCTTCGGGGGAAGCTACGAGCAGTACTTC
CDR3 protein: CASSFGGSYEQYF

clone size: -
D gene: TRBD1
J gene: TRBJ2-1
V gene: TRBV4-1
CDR3 DNA: TGCGCCAGCTCTGGACAGGACGGCGATGAGCAGTTCTTC
CDR3 protein: CASSGQDGDEQFF

clone size: -
D gene: TRBD1
J gene: TRBJ1-1
V gene: TRBV12-3/TRBV12-4
CDR3 DNA: TGTGCCAGCAGACCAGGGGGTCTTTTTGAAGCTTTCTTT
CDR3 protein: CASRPGGLFEAFF

clone size: -
D gene: -
J gene: TRBJ1-6
V gene: TRBV7-2
CDR3 DNA: TGTGCCAGCAGCCATTCTTTGACAGTTAATTCACCCCTCCACTTT
CDR3 protein: CASSHSLTVNSPLHF

clone size: once
D gene: -
J gene: TRBJ1-6
V gene: TRBV4-3
CDR3 DNA: TGCGCCAGCAGCCAAGATACCCAGGCCCGTTCACCCCTCCACTTT
CDR3 protein: CASSQDTQARSPLHF

clone size: -
D gene: -
J gene: TRBJ2-3
V gene: TRBV5-5
CDR3 DNA: TGTGCCAGCAGCTTGCCCGGGACTCAAATACGCACAGATACGCAGTATTTT
CDR3 protein: CASSLPGTQIRTDTQYF

clone size: few
D gene: -
J gene: TRBJ2-5
V gene: TRBV29-1
CDR3 DNA: TGCAGCGTTCCGACAGGAGCCCAAGAGACCCAGTACTTC
CDR3 protein: CSVPTGAQETQYF

clone size: once
D gene: -
J gene: TRBJ2-3
V gene: TRBV11-2
CDR3 DNA: TGTGCCAGCAGCACCTTTGGGCGGACTAGCACAGATACGCAGTATTTT
CDR3 protein: CASSTFGRTSTDTQYF

clone size: -
D gene: -
J gene: TRBJ1-2
V gene: TRBV21-1
CDR3 DNA: TGTGCCAGCAGTAAAAATGCTTGGGACTTACTGGGGGATGGCTACACCTTC
CDR3 protein: CASSKNAWDLLGDGYTF

clone size: -
D gene: TRBD2
J gene: TRBJ2-5
V gene: TRBV24-1
CDR3 DNA: TGTGCCACCAGTGGGGCTAGCGGGCAGCAAGAGACCCAGTACTTC
CDR3 protein: CATSGASGQQETQYF

clone size: few
D gene: -
J gene: TRBJ1-1
V gene: TRBV30
CDR3 DNA: TGTGCCTACAGATCAGGGTACACTGAAGCTTTCTTT
CDR3 protein: CAYRSGYTEAFF

clone size: -
D gene: -
J gene: TRBJ2-1
V gene: TRBV7-9
CDR3 DNA: TGTGCCAGCAGCTTACAGCTCGGAACAGGGACCTACAATGAGCAGTTCTTC
CDR3 protein: CASSLQLGTGTYNEQFF

clone size: few
D gene: TRBD1
J gene: TRBJ2-1
V gene: TRBV6-5
CDR3 DNA: TGTGCCAGCAGCCCAGACAGGGATTCCTACAATGAGCAGTTCTTC
CDR3 protein: CASSPDRDSYNEQFF

clone size: -
D gene: TRBD2
J gene: TRBJ2-7
V gene: TRBV6-5
CDR3 DNA: TGTGCCAGCAGTTACTCTAGCGGGGGCGAGCAGTACTTC
CDR3 protein: CASSYSSGGEQYF

clone size: -
D gene: -
J gene: TRBJ2-5
V gene: TRBV14
CDR3 DNA: TGTGCCAGCAGCCAAGTCGTCCCGGGGAGAGAGACCCAGTACTTC
CDR3 protein: CASSQVVPGRETQYF

clone size: -
D gene: TRBD1
J gene: TRBJ2-2
V gene: TRBV3-1/TRBV3-2
CDR3 DNA: TGTGCCAGCAGCAGTAACTTGGGACAGGGGCCCACCGGGGAGCTGTTTTTT
CDR3 protein: CASSSNLGQGPTGELFF

clone size: -
D gene: -
J gene: TRBJ2-7
V gene: TRBV29-1
CDR3 DNA: TGCAGCGTTGCCCGACAGTCTAATACCGAGCAGTACTTC
CDR3 protein: CSVARQSNTEQYF